The 9 T cell receptor beta chains presented below share a single source sample, sequenced in a study of T cell responses to AZD1222 COVID-19 vaccine. Measured with immunoSEQ multiplex PCR; TCRdb has only the in-frame clones, and not every one. The sample lists about 110,000 clones; approximately 87% were seen once. The sequences come from peripheral blood, collected on day 0 of AZD1222 vaccination. The source of these receptors is an adult in good health.

The CDR3 sequence is CASSAQVGQPQHF. The DNA for the CDR3 is TGTGCCAGCAGCGCACAAGTGGGGCAGCCCCAGCATTTT. The rearrangement joins TRBV7-2 to TRBJ1-5; D is ambiguous. V was shortened by 5 bases and J by 7 bases, with 12 bases between the two germline ends. This CDR3 is 13 amino acids long. Germline V lookup: CDR1 SGHTA, CDR2 FQGNSA.

The chain links TRBV5-6 to TRBJ1-6; TRBD1 matches 7 bases. There are 14 residues in the CDR3. With 4 bases clipped from V and 11 bases from J, the junction kept 9 bases outside the gene matches. Germline lookup yields CDR1 SGHDT and CDR2 YYEEEE. DNA of the CDR3: TGTGCCAGCAGCCCCCGGGACAGCTCTACACCCCTCCACTTT. Translated, it gives CASSPRDSSTPLHF.

V and J are TRBV3-1 (or the pseudogene TRBV3-2) and TRBJ1-1, with 9 bases fitting TRBD1. The CDR3 has 13 amino acids. The germline CDR1 and CDR2 sequences are LGHDT and YNNKEL (reference sequence). Trimming at V came to 4 bases and at J to 10 bases, leaving 7 bases not matched to a gene. The DNA for the CDR3 is TGTGCCAGCAGCCCTTACAGGGGGCGCGCAGCTTTCTTT. As protein: CASSPYRGRAAFF.

This chain uses TRBV9 with TRBJ2-1, with D perhaps matching TRBD2 (5 bases). The ends were cut back, 0 bases at V and 3 bases at J, with 10 bases in the middle. CDR3 size: 15 residues. The V gene's germline CDR1 is SGDLS and CDR2 YYNGEE. CDR3 in DNA: TGTGCCAGCAGCGTAGCTTCCGGAGGCTACAATGAGCAGTTCTTC. Its translation is CASSVASGGYNEQFF.

The rearrangement uses TRBV27 and TRBJ1-2; no firm D call. CDR3 length equals 13 residues. The germline gives CDR1 MNHEY, CDR2 SMNVEV (reference sequence). The V gene lost 5 bases and the J gene lost 7 bases, with 14 bases spanning the gap. The CDR3 here is CASSPDPPFGYTF. DNA for the CDR3: TGTGCCAGCAGTCCCGATCCCCCGTTTGGCTACACCTTC.

The V gene is TRBV6-1, the J gene TRBJ2-1; 8 nucleotides agree with TRBD2. CDR3 size: 16 residues. Trimming removed 2 bases from V and 5 bases from J; junction bases left unmatched: 8. The V gene's germline CDR1 is MNHNS and CDR2 SASEGT. CDR3 in DNA: TGTGCCAGCAGTGAAATTCCAGCGGGAGTCCACAATGAGCAGTTCTTC. Translating gives CASSEIPAGVHNEQFF.

This sequence joins TRBV3-1 (or the pseudogene TRBV3-2) and TRBJ2-4; 8 bases map to TRBD1. The CDR3 covers 16 residues. V shed 4 bases, J shed 1 base, and the junction held 6 bases outside the gene matches. CDR1 and CDR2 from the germline V gene are LGHDT and YNNKEL (reference sequence). The CDR3 DNA reads as TGTGCCAGCAGCCTCCAGGGGGCCCTGGCCAAAAACATTCAGTACTTC. It is translated as CASSLQGALAKNIQYF.

The CDR3 DNA reads TGTGCCAGCAGTAAACGGACAAGTCCCTATGGCTACACCTTC. Amino acid sequence: CASSKRTSPYGYTF. The chain recombines TRBV6-2 or TRBV6-3 with TRBJ1-2, with D perhaps matching TRBD1 (5 bases). Per germline, CDR1 MNHEY and CDR2 SVGEGT. V was trimmed by 5 bases and J by 4 bases, leaving 14 bases between them. The CDR3 has 14 amino acids.

The chain couples TRBV6-5 to TRBJ1-6; no reliable D call. The CDR3 runs to 15 residues. The V gene's germline CDR1 is MNHEY and CDR2 SVGAGI. Trimming took off 2 bases at V and 10 bases at J, with 15 bases between the two ends. CDR3 amino acids: CASSYGFVPESPLHF. CDR3 nucleotide sequence: TGTGCCAGCAGTTACGGGTTTGTTCCCGAATCACCCCTCCACTTT.